The clone carrying this T cell receptor beta chain has a handful of counts. Its antigen is currently unknown. The sample comes from a study of response to subunit inactivated influenza vaccine. Notes on the study in general: Authors suggested seasonal influenza vaccinations each recruit few new T cells.

Each CDR3 protein is one row after TCRdb ran MiXCR on the RT-PCR reads. This table has more than 150,000 distinct CDR3 sequences, around 8.8% appearing once. This CDR3 comprises 20 residues. V gene TRBV21-1 combines with J gene TRBJ2-3; the table's D call, TRBD2, was not checked against the DNA. TRBV21-1 is termed a pseudogene. The receptor was derived from a man between 50 and 59 years old who received an inactivated influenza vaccine. The sequencing here drew on non-naive T cells sorted from PBMCs, taken on the day of vaccination. This chain's CDR3 is CASSKWRDGKGLAGVDTQYF. The CDR3 DNA sequence: TGTGCCAGCAGCAAATGGAGGGACGGCAAAGGACTAGCGGGGGTAGATACGCAGTATTTT.